This T cell receptor beta chain was sequenced during a study of cytomegalovirus exposure and HLA in healthy donors. Study-level points and caveats: Several of the most significant clusters appeared linked to common viral pathogens, based on a later analysis. Evidence from a later analysis indicated that most CMV-associated TCR beta chains looked HLA-restricted.

Germline V gene data show CDR1 as LGHNA and CDR2 as YNFKEQ. Trimming removed 1 base from V and 3 bases from J; junction bases left unmatched: 0. This CDR3 is built from 15 residues. Details on this clone: Its target is unknown.

It was with 60 Vbeta and 13 Jbeta primers that the PCR ran. The table came from immunoSEQ multiplex PCR; TCRdb's copy has only in-frame clones and leaves some out. The data show 100,000 to 150,000 clones, with over 15% seen just once and approximately 2.9% held by the top ten. The sequenced sample consisted of PBMCs. The clonotype was recovered from a female donor in good health and CMV-seropositive. The rearrangement uses TRBV4-2 and TRBJ2-2; 9 bases align to TRBD2. This CDR3 is CASSQGGGDTGELFF. DNA of the CDR3: TGTGCCAGCAGCCAAGGCGGGGGGGACACCGGGGAGCTGTTTTTT.